Sequencing of this TCR beta chain was carried out in a study of T cell changes during pregnancy in multiple sclerosis. CDR3 size: 15 residues. CDR1 and CDR2 (germline): SGHTA, FQGNSA. V was pared by 5 bases and J by 2 bases, with 14 bases between. Assay used: immunoSEQ multiplex PCR; TCRdb lists only in-frame clones, some missing. The table has tens of thousands of clones, around 92% seen once. This chain connects TRBV7-2 to TRBJ2-3, with a tentative D call TRBD2 (6 bases). The receptor was derived from a female donor with multiple sclerosis, enrolled in a pregnancy study. This specimen was peripheral blood, taken in the third trimester of pregnancy. CDR3 amino acids: CASSPTRRATDTQYF. As DNA, the CDR3 is TGTGCCAGCAGCCCGACTAGAAGGGCCACAGATACGCAGTATTTT. The entire variable domain, with the rest obtained from reference TRBV7-2 and TRBJ2-3, is as follows: GAGVSQSPSNKVTEKGKDVELRCDPISGHTALYWYRQSLGQGLEFLIYFQGNSAPDKSGLPSDRFSAERTGGSVSTLTIQRTQQEDSAVYLCASSPTRRATDTQYFGPGTRLTVL.